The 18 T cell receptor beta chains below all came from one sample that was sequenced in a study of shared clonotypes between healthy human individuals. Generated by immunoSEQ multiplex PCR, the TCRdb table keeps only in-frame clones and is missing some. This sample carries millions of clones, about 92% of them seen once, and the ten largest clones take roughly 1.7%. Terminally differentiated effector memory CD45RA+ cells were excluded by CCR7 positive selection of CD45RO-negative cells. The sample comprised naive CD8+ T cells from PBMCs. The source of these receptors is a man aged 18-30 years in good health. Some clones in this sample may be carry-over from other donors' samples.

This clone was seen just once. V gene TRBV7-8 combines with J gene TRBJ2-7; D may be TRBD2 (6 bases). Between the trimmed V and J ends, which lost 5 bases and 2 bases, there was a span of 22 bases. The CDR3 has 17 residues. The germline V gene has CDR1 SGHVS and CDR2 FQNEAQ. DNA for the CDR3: TGTGCCAGCAGCCCCGTCGGGGGTCGGCCCCAAACCTACGAGCAGTACTTC. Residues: CASSPVGGRPQTYEQYF.

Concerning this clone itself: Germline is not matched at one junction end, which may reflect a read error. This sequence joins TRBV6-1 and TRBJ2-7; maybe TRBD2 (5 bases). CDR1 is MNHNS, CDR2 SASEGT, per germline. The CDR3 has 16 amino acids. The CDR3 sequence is CAISDPASRRSYEQYF. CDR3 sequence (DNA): TGTGCCATCAGTGACCCGGCTAGCCGACGCTCCTACGAGCAGTACTTC.

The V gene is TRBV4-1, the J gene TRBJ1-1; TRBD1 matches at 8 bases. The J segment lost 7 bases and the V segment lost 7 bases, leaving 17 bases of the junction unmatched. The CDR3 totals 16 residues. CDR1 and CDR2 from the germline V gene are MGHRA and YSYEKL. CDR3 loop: CASTSQSGTGVYEAFF. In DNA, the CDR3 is TGCGCCAGCACTTCCCAATCCGGGACAGGAGTTTATGAAGCTTTCTTT.

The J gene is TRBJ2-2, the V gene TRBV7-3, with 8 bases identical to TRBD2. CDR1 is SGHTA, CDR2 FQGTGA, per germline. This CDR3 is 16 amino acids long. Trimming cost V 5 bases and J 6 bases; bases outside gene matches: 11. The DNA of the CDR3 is TGTGCCAGCAGCGAACACCCGGGACTAGGGGCCGGGGAGCTGTTTTTT. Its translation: CASSEHPGLGAGELFF.

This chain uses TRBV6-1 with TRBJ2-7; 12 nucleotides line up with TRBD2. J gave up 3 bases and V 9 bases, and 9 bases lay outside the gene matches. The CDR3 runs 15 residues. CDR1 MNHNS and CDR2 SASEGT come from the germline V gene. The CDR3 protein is CASPGLAGLNYEQYF. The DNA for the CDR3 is TGTGCCAGTCCCGGACTAGCGGGGCTGAACTACGAGCAGTACTTC.

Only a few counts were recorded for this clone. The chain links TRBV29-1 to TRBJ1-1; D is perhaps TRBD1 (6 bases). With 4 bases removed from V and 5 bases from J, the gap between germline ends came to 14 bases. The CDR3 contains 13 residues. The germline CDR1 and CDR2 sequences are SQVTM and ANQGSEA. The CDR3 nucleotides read TGCAGCGTTGTGGAGGGGGGTTGGACTGAAGCTTTCTTT. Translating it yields CSVVEGGWTEAFF.

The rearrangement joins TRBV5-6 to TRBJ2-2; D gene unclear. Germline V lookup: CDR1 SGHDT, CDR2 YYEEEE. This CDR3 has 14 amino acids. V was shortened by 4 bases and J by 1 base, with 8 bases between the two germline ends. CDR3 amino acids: CASSTGQNTGELFF. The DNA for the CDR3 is TGTGCCAGCAGCACGGGCCAGAACACCGGGGAGCTGTTTTTT.

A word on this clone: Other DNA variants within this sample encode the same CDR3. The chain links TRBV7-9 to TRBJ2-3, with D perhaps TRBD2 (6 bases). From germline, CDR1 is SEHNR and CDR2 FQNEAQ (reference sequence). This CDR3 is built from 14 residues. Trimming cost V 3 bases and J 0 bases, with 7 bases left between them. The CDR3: CASSFSGSTDTQYF. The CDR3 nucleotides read TGTGCCAGCAGCTTCAGCGGGAGCACAGATACGCAGTATTTT.

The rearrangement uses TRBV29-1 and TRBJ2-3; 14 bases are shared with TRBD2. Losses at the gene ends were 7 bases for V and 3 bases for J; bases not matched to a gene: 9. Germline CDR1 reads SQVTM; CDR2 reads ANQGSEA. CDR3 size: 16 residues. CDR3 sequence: CSGTGLAGDWTDTQYF. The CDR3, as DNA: TGCAGCGGAACGGGACTAGCGGGAGACTGGACAGATACGCAGTATTTT.

The chain's CDR3 is CASSIGTSGNYEQYF. CDR3 coding DNA: TGTGCCAGCAGCATTGGGACTAGCGGGAACTACGAGCAGTACTTC. The rearrangement links TRBV9 to TRBJ2-7, with 13 bases lining up with TRBD2. Trimming took 4 bases from V and 3 from J; bases not matched to a gene: 4. The CDR3 is 15 amino acids. The germline V gene has CDR1 SGDLS and CDR2 YYNGEE.

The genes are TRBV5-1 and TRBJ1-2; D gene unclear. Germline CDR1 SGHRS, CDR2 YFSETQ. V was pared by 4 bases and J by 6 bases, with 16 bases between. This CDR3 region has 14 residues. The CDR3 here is CASSPEAEQHGYTF. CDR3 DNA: TGCGCCAGCAGCCCTGAGGCGGAACAGCATGGCTACACCTTC.

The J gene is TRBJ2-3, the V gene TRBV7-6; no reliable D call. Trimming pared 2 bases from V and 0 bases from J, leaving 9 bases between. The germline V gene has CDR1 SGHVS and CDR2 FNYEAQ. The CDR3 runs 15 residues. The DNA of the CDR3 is TGTGCCAGCAGCTTACCTGGGGTTAGCACAGATACGCAGTATTTT. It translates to CASSLPGVSTDTQYF.

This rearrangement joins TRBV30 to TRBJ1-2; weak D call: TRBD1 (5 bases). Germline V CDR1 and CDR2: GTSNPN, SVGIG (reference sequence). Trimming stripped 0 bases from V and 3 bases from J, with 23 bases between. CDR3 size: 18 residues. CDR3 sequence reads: CAWSVRWAGKDMDYGYTF. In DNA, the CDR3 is TGTGCCTGGAGTGTACGTTGGGCAGGGAAGGATATGGACTATGGCTACACCTTC.

CDR3 loop: CASSLRLAGGNDEQFF. The CDR3 DNA follows: TGTGCCAGCAGCTTACGACTAGCGGGAGGGAATGATGAGCAGTTCTTC. The chain uses TRBV7-8 and TRBJ2-1, with 14 bases matching TRBD2. The length of the CDR3 is 16 residues. The V and J ends lost 2 bases and 8 bases, in that order; junction bases with no gene match: 5. CDR1 and CDR2 from the germline V gene are SGHVS and FQNEAQ.

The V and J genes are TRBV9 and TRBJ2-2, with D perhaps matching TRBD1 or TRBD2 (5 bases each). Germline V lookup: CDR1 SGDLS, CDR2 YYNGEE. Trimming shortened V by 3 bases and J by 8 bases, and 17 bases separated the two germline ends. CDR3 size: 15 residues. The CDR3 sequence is CASSAGTPDLGELFF. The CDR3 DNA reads TGTGCCAGCAGCGCTGGGACGCCGGATCTTGGGGAGCTGTTTTTT.

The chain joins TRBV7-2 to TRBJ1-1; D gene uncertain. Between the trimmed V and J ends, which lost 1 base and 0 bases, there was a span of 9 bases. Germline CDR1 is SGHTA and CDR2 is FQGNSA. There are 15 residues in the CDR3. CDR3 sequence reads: CASSLGAGMNTEAFF. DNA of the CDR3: TGTGCCAGCAGCTTAGGGGCAGGCATGAACACTGAAGCTTTCTTT.

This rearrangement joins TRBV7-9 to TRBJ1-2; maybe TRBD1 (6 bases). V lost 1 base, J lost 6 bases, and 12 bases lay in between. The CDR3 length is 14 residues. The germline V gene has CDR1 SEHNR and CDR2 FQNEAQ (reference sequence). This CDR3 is CASSLEGDIHGYTF. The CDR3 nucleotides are TGTGCCAGCAGCTTAGAAGGGGACATACATGGCTACACCTTC.

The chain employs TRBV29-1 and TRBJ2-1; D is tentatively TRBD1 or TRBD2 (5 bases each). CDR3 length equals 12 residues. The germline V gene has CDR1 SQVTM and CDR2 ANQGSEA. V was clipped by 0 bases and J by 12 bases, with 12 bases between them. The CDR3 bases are TGCAGCGTTGAAGAAATGGGGGACCCGCAGTTCTTC. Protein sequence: CSVEEMGDPQFF.